These 29 T cell receptor beta chains came from one sample sequenced in a study of CD8 T cells in Susac syndrome. Random hexamers were used to reverse transcribe about 0.45 to 1 ug of RNA. Each CDR3 protein gets one entry after TCRdb re-called the immunoSEQ multiplex PCR reads with MiXCR. The sample has some 170,000 distinct CDR3 sequences; just under 95% are singletons. Sequenced material: CD4+ T cells from PBMCs. The receptor source for this set is a human donor in good health.

The V and J genes are TRBV28 and TRBJ1-1; D unresolved. Germline V gene lookup returns CDR1 MDHEN and CDR2 SYDVKM. This CDR3 has 15 residues. V lost 3 bases and J 1 base, leaving 12 bases between the germline ends. CDR3 sequence: CASSFPQTPNTEAFF. CDR3 in DNA: TGTGCCAGCAGTTTTCCGCAGACCCCGAACACTGAAGCTTTCTTT.

CDR3 DNA: TGCAGTGCTAGTGAGGGCTACGAGCAGTACTTC. This encodes CSASEGYEQYF. V usage is TRBV20-1 and J usage is TRBJ2-7; D possibly corresponds to TRBD2 (5 bases). This CDR3 has 11 residues. The V gene lost 3 bases and the J gene lost 3 bases, with 6 bases spanning the gap. Germline CDR1 and CDR2: DFQATT and SNEGSKA (reference sequence).

This chain connects TRBV12-3 or TRBV12-4 to TRBJ2-1; D remains ambiguous. V lost 7 bases and J lost 6, with 16 bases in between. The CDR3 has 14 residues. The CDR3 nucleotides read TGTGCCAGCACCAACTGGGGTAGTCGCAATGAGCAGTTCTTC. It specifies CASTNWGSRNEQFF.

This clonotype was recorded once. This rearrangement joins TRBV30 to TRBJ2-4, with 9 bases that match TRBD1. CDR3 length: 13 residues. The germline V gene has CDR1 GTSNPN and CDR2 SVGIG (reference sequence). The junction had 8 bases not matched to a gene; V was cut back by 6 bases and J by 8 bases. The CDR3 region is CACMGGQGDIQYF. CDR3 coding DNA: TGTGCCTGCATGGGGGGACAGGGAGACATTCAGTACTTC.

The rearrangement uses TRBV28 and TRBJ2-3; D is perhaps TRBD1 (6 bases). The germline V and J ends were trimmed by 7 bases and 0 bases, with 14 bases remaining between them. From germline, CDR1 is MDHEN and CDR2 SYDVKM. The CDR3 spans 15 residues. As DNA, the CDR3 is TGTGCCAGCAATCCACAGGGTCTAAGCACAGATACGCAGTATTTT. Translated: CASNPQGLSTDTQYF.

V is TRBV7-9 and J is TRBJ2-7; 7 nucleotides agree with TRBD2. With 2 bases clipped from V and 5 bases from J, the junction kept 6 bases outside the gene matches. The germline CDR1 and CDR2 sequences are SEHNR and FQNEAQ (reference sequence). This CDR3 is 14 amino acids long. Written as DNA, the CDR3 is TGTGCCAGCAGCTTAACTAGCGTCGACAACGAGCAGTACTTC. Translating gives CASSLTSVDNEQYF.

V gene TRBV29-1 combines with J gene TRBJ1-1; no clear D gene. V shed 0 bases and J shed 3 bases, with 8 bases lying between them. Germline V lookup: CDR1 SQVTM, CDR2 ANQGSEA. The CDR3 loop spans 13 amino acids. The CDR3 here is CSVEDHRDTEAFF. DNA for the CDR3: TGCAGCGTTGAAGATCATCGGGACACTGAAGCTTTCTTT.

The rearrangement uses TRBV29-1 and TRBJ2-1; D not certain. Germline CDR1 is SQVTM and CDR2 is ANQGSEA. V was clipped by 4 bases and J by 0 bases, with 7 bases between them. The CDR3 extends over 13 amino acids. The CDR3 spells CSVAPSSYNEQFF. CDR3 bases: TGCAGCGTTGCACCGAGCTCCTACAATGAGCAGTTCTTC.

The J gene is TRBJ2-5, the V gene TRBV5-1; 10 nucleotides match TRBD2. Losses at the gene ends were 4 bases for V and 4 bases for J; bases not matched to a gene: 4. The CDR3 is made up of 14 amino acids. The V gene's germline CDR1 is SGHRS and CDR2 YFSETQ. The CDR3 DNA reads as TGCGCCAGCAGCCCATCTAGCGGGGGAGAGACCCAGTACTTC. It is translated as CASSPSSGGETQYF.

The genes are TRBV18 and TRBJ1-2; 7 positions match TRBD1. The CDR3 extends over 15 amino acids. Trimming removed 1 base from V and 8 bases from J; junction bases left unmatched: 10. Germline V gene sequence: CDR1 KGHSH, CDR2 LQKENI. The CDR3 protein is CASSPLGQLGGGYTF. The CDR3, as DNA: TGTGCCAGCTCACCACTGGGACAGTTAGGCGGGGGCTACACCTTC.

This sequence joins TRBV4-2 and TRBJ2-1, with 8 bases identical to TRBD2. The length of the CDR3 is 15 residues. The V gene's germline CDR1 is LGHNA and CDR2 YNFKEQ. The J segment lost 7 bases and the V segment lost 6 bases, leaving 11 bases of the junction unmatched. The CDR3 nucleotides read TGTGCCAGCAGTCTAGGGGCGGGAGGAAATAATGAGCAGTTCTTC. Its protein product is CASSLGAGGNNEQFF.

The chain combines TRBV20-1 with TRBJ2-7, with D perhaps given as TRBD1 or TRBD2 (6 bases each). CDR3 length: 15 residues. The germline V gene has CDR1 DFQATT and CDR2 SNEGSKA (reference sequence). V was clipped by 5 bases and J by 6 bases, with 23 bases between them. CDR3 sequence reads: CSALRGESPTPEQYF. The CDR3 region has the DNA TGCAGTGCTCTAAGGGGGGAGTCCCCCACCCCCGAGCAGTACTTC.

In nucleotides, the CDR3 is TGCAGTGCTCCAAGGACTAGCCCCTACACCGGGGAGCTGTTTTTT. It translates to CSAPRTSPYTGELFF. The V gene is TRBV20-1, the J gene TRBJ2-2; 8 nucleotides match TRBD2. V was pared by 5 bases and J by 3 bases, with 8 bases of the junction left unmatched. Looked up from germline, CDR1 is DFQATT and CDR2 is SNEGSKA (reference sequence). This CDR3 has 15 residues.

The J gene is TRBJ1-5, the V gene TRBV28, with TRBD1 matching 8 bases. Germline CDR1 reads MDHEN; CDR2 reads SYDVKM. V was pared by 2 bases and J by 0 bases, with 3 bases of the junction left unmatched. CDR3 length: 16 amino acids. The DNA of the CDR3 is TGTGCCAGCAGTTTACGGGGGACAGGTAGCAATCAGCCCCAGCATTTT. Protein: CASSLRGTGSNQPQHF.

The V gene is TRBV7-3, the J gene TRBJ2-1, with D maybe TRBD2 (5 bases). Germline V lookup: CDR1 SGHTA, CDR2 FQGTGA. The CDR3 is made up of 14 amino acids. V lost 4 bases, J lost 8 bases, and 15 bases lay in between. The chain's CDR3 is CASSWSGVGDEQFF. The CDR3 DNA reads TGTGCCAGCAGCTGGAGCGGAGTCGGGGATGAGCAGTTCTTC.

The CDR3 here is CSASRSAINQPQHF. As DNA, the CDR3 is TGCAGTGCTAGCAGGTCAGCGATCAATCAGCCCCAGCATTTT. The J gene is TRBJ1-5, the V gene TRBV20-1; D gene uncertain. V was shortened by 3 bases and J by 3 bases, with 12 bases between the two germline ends. There are 14 residues in the CDR3. Per the germline V gene, CDR1 is DFQATT and CDR2 is SNEGSKA (reference sequence).

This clonotype has a single count. The chain combines TRBV29-1 with TRBJ2-5; D remains ambiguous. The germline CDR1 and CDR2 sequences are SQVTM and ANQGSEA. Trimming cost V 4 bases and J 5 bases, with 8 bases left between them. The CDR3 has 11 residues. In nucleotides, the CDR3 is TGCAGCGTTGTTGGATTGGAGACCCAGTACTTC. It yields the protein CSVVGLETQYF.

The chain employs TRBV20-1 and TRBJ2-7; a weak D match, TRBD1 (5 bases). Germline assignment: CDR1 DFQATT and CDR2 SNEGSKA (reference sequence). This CDR3 is 11 amino acids long. V was clipped by 3 bases and J by 2 bases, with 5 bases between them. The CDR3 reads CSASRAYEQYF. CDR3 in DNA: TGCAGTGCTAGCAGGGCCTACGAGCAGTACTTC.

This clonotype was seen once. This sequence joins TRBV18 and TRBJ2-5; TRBD2 matches at 15 bases. Germline-derived CDR1 and CDR2 are KGHSH and LQKENI. Trimming removed 6 bases from V and 3 bases from J; junction bases left unmatched: 5. The CDR3 is made up of 16 amino acids. The CDR3 here is CASSRRTSGREETQYF. The DNA of the CDR3 is TGTGCCAGCTCCCGGAGGACTAGCGGGAGGGAAGAGACCCAGTACTTC.

The chain couples TRBV28 to TRBJ2-1; tentatively, D is TRBD2 (5 bases). CDR1 and CDR2 from the germline V gene are MDHEN and SYDVKM. The V gene lost 5 bases and the J gene lost 5 bases, with 13 bases spanning the gap. There are 14 residues in the CDR3. The CDR3 nucleotides are TGTGCCAGCAGTACCCCCCCCGGGGACAATGAGCAGTTCTTC. Residues: CASSTPPGDNEQFF.

A single count supports this clonotype. V gene TRBV9 combines with J gene TRBJ1-4, with D unresolved. The CDR3 consists of 16 residues. V was cut by 4 bases and J by 5 bases, with 18 bases left in between. From germline, CDR1 is SGDLS and CDR2 YYNGEE. CDR3 sequence (DNA): TGTGCCAGCAGCCCGACGGTGTCGGAAGGCAATGAAAAACTGTTTTTT. Its translation is CASSPTVSEGNEKLFF.

The chain carries TRBV5-1 and TRBJ2-1, with 9 bases lining up with TRBD1. This CDR3 is 15 amino acids long. V lost 2 bases to trimming and J lost 7 bases; unmatched junction nucleotides: 7. Germline V gene sequence: CDR1 SGHRS, CDR2 YFSETQ. Here the CDR3 reads CASSFRTGDRNEQFF. CDR3 DNA: TGCGCCAGCAGCTTCCGGACAGGGGATAGGAATGAGCAGTTCTTC.

The V gene is TRBV20-1, the J gene TRBJ2-5; 11 bases are shared with TRBD2. The ends lost 6 bases at V and 4 bases at J; junction bases unmatched: 4. Germline values: CDR1 DFQATT, CDR2 SNEGSKA (reference sequence). The CDR3 sequence is 13 residues long. In DNA, the CDR3 is TGCAGTGCCCCTGGACTAGCGGGAGAGACCCAGTACTTC. Translated: CSAPGLAGETQYF.

The DNA of the CDR3 is TGTGCCAGCAGCATAAATAGCGGGAGTCCAGATACGCAGTATTTT. It yields the protein CASSINSGSPDTQYF. The chain combines TRBV9 with TRBJ2-3, with 9 nucleotides matching TRBD2. This CDR3 region has 15 residues. V gave up 4 bases and J gave up 4 bases; unmatched junction bases: 7. CDR1 is SGDLS and CDR2 is YYNGEE in the germline V gene.

The gene calls are TRBV29-1 and TRBJ2-7, with TRBD1 matching over 9 bases. Trimming cost V 2 bases and J 6 bases; bases outside gene matches: 8. The CDR3 extends over 14 amino acids. Germline V lookup: CDR1 SQVTM, CDR2 ANQGSEA. The CDR3 region is CSVEQGQGIGEQYF. In DNA, the CDR3 is TGCAGCGTTGAACAGGGACAGGGAATAGGCGAGCAGTACTTC.

The chain employs TRBV5-1 and TRBJ1-1, with no clear D. Deletions cut 1 base from V and 3 bases from J, with 13 bases between. Germline loops: CDR1 SGHRS, CDR2 YFSETQ. CDR3 length equals 15 residues. The CDR3 DNA is TGCGCCAGCAGCTTGATGCAGGTTGATTACACTGAAGCTTTCTTT. This codes for CASSLMQVDYTEAFF.

The table lists this clonotype with a count of one. This chain links TRBV30 with TRBJ1-2; possibly TRBD1 for D (5 bases). CDR1 GTSNPN and CDR2 SVGIG come from the germline V gene (reference sequence). The CDR3 totals 12 residues. The V and J ends lost 7 bases and 3 bases respectively, with 12 bases between them. The CDR3 protein is CASETGDYGYTF. CDR3 coding DNA: TGTGCCTCCGAAACAGGCGACTATGGCTACACCTTC. Together with reference TRBV30 and TRBJ1-2, the CDR3 gives the full variable domain: SQTIHQWPATLVQPVGSPLSLECTVEGTSNPNLYWYRQAAGRGLQLLFYSVGIGQISSEVPQNLSASRPQDRQFILSSKKLLLSDSGFYLCASETGDYGYTFGSGTRLTVV.

This rearrangement joins TRBV20-1 to TRBJ2-7; either TRBD1 or TRBD2 may supply D (5 bases each). V was trimmed by 7 bases and J by 5 bases, leaving 18 bases between them. CDR1 and CDR2 from the germline V gene are DFQATT and SNEGSKA (reference sequence). This CDR3 is 13 amino acids long. CDR3: CSVQGRGLNEQYF. In DNA, the CDR3 is TGCAGTGTCCAGGGACGGGGATTAAACGAGCAGTACTTC.

V gene TRBV3-1 combines with J gene TRBJ2-2, with a possible D match to TRBD1 (5 bases). The CDR3 has 13 residues. Germline V gene sequence: CDR1 LGHDT, CDR2 YNNKEL (reference sequence). Trimming removed 5 bases from V and 5 bases from J, with 9 bases in between. Here the CDR3 reads CASSYTGTGELFF. DNA for the CDR3: TGTGCCAGCAGCTACACAGGAACCGGGGAGCTGTTTTTT.